The TCR beta chain described here comes from a study of cytomegalovirus exposure and HLA in healthy donors. Findings and caveats of the study: Association of a missense DCLRE1C variant with TCR beta V- and J-gene trimming was reported in a later analysis. Among TCR beta chains of equal frequency, HLA-associated ones were more clonally expanded in a later analysis. Most subjects' HLA-A and HLA-B alleles were reportedly predicted from TCR beta sequences.

PCR was performed using 60 Vbeta and 13 Jbeta primers. Assay used: immunoSEQ multiplex PCR; TCRdb lists only in-frame clones, some missing. Of 100,000 to 150,000 clones in the sample, approximately 80% are singletons; the top ten hold 1%. In regard to this clone: Its antigen is not known.

The V gene's germline CDR1 is SNHLY and CDR2 FYNNEI. Deletions cut 6 bases from V and 3 bases from J, with 9 bases between. CDR3 length equals 12 residues. The TCR sequence derives from a man aged 40-55 years in good health and CMV-seronegative. The chain is built from TRBV2 and TRBJ2-7, with D tentatively TRBD1 (6 bases). Specimen: PBMCs. The CDR3 bases are TGTGCCAGCAGCGTACAGGGCTACGAGCAGTACTTC. Protein: CASSVQGYEQYF.